This T cell receptor beta chain was identified during a study of regulatory T cells in long-lasting Graves disease. This clonotype was seen repeatedly, ten times or more. Time point of the sample: newly diagnosed GD, antithyroid drugs for less than 3 months. PBMC-derived RNA was used for the TCR library. CDR3 regions were amplified by Arm-PCR using iRepertoire HTBI primers to build TCR beta libraries. TCRdb fed the multiplex PCR reads into MiXCR, producing one record per CDR3 protein. The repertoire includes around 400,000 distinct CDR3 sequences, about 10% of them detected once, and approximately 17% sits in the top ten. V lost 6 bases, J lost 5 bases, and 28 bases lay in between. Germline CDR1 reads MDHEN; CDR2 reads SYDVKM. This CDR3 spans 18 amino acids. The same sample was also studied in work on T cells in Graves' hyperthyroidism and ophthalmopathy.

The sequencing used peripheral blood mononuclear cells (PBMCs), collected at new diagnosis, from a patient treated with antithyroid drugs. The clonotype comes from a woman aged 18-29 years with Graves disease. The chain is built from TRBV28 and TRBJ2-5; possible D gene TRBD2, 6 bases. This CDR3 reads CASSSLDSGRLLGETQYF. The CDR3 DNA reads TGTGCCAGCAGCTCCTTGGATAGCGGAAGACTTTTAGGGGAGACCCAGTACTTC.